This T cell receptor (beta chain) was sequenced for a study of blood T cell repertoires in COVID-19. V dropped 4 bases and J dropped 0 bases, with 10 bases sitting between them. CDR1 is KGHSH, CDR2 LQKENI, per germline. The CDR3 consists of 15 residues. Data came from immunoSEQ multiplex PCR; TCRdb stores just in-frame clones and leaves some out. The sample lists under 450,000 clones; approximately 89% were seen once. J is TRBJ1-3 and V is TRBV18, with D unresolved. This TCR derives from a middle-aged woman who had been exposed to COVID-19. Material: PBMCs or T cells enriched from blood (not recorded which). The CDR3 loop is CASSQDHSSGNTIYF. The DNA of the CDR3 is TGTGCCAGCTCACAAGATCACAGCTCTGGAAACACCATATATTTT.